The sequence of this T cell receptor beta chain was determined in a study of blood T cell repertoires in COVID-19. Repertoires were generated with immunoSEQ multiplex PCR, while TCRdb's copy carries only in-frame clones and drops some. The sample shows under 95,000 clones, roughly 86% of them seen only once. This sequence originates from a human donor with acute or convalescent COVID-19. The donor label of this sample is uncertain. Sequencing was done on a sample of peripheral blood.

The CDR3 sequence is CASSSGQLAATNEKLFF. In DNA, the CDR3 is TGCGCCAGCAGCTCCGGACAGCTAGCTGCAACTAATGAAAAACTGTTTTTT. The chain uses TRBV5-1 and TRBJ1-4; D might be TRBD1 (6 bases). With 3 bases removed from V and 0 bases from J, the gap between germline ends came to 15 bases. The germline CDR1 and CDR2 sequences are SGHRS and YFSETQ. The CDR3 is 17 amino acids.